In this sample, the clone carrying this TCR beta chain turned up a few times. Its target is not known. The sample belongs to a study of T-cell memory formation after mild COVID-19. Study summary: TCR clusters showed largely donor specificity.

Overall study results and limits: Pre-infection memory harbored some responding clones, suggesting cross-reactive memory joined. Clones that got smaller from day 15 to 85 had even CD4/CD8, while clones growing later tipped toward CD4+.

This CDR3 comprises 14 residues. Deletions cut 3 bases from V and 4 bases from J, with 15 bases between. The V gene's germline CDR1 is GTSNPN and CDR2 SVGIG (reference sequence). 5'RACE with constant-segment primers built TCRalpha and TCRbeta cDNA libraries with UMIs. Via MiXCR, TCRdb re-called the 5' RACE reads, giving one row per CDR3 protein. The table has around 300,000 distinct CDR3 sequences, roughly 13% seen once. The chain carries TRBV30 and TRBJ1-2; D is unresolved. This clonotype originated in a man aged 18-30 years who had mild COVID-19 (a few samples of this study predate the infection). Cell type and time point are not known. The source material was PBMCs or a T cell subset sorted from them (not recorded which). The CDR3 protein is CAWSQAAGAYGYTF. The CDR3 region has the DNA TGTGCCTGGAGCCAAGCTGCCGGCGCCTATGGCTACACCTTC. The variable domain in full, with the rest retrieved from reference TRBV30 and TRBJ1-2, is SQTIHQWPATLVQPVGSPLSLECTVEGTSNPNLYWYRQAAGRGLQLLFYSVGIGQISSEVPQNLSASRPQDRQFILSSKKLLLSDSGFYLCAWSQAAGAYGYTFGSGTRLTVV.